This T cell receptor beta chain was captured in a study of Tregs in tolerant kidney transplant recipients. Whole-study results and caveats: Activated donor B cell expansion appeared to reveal the most relevant donor-specific TCRbeta repertoire.

Between the trimmed V and J ends, which lost 2 bases and 2 bases, there was a span of 15 bases. The CDR3 extends over 16 amino acids. In germline, CDR1 is SGHRS, CDR2 YFSETQ. In regard to this clone: What it binds is unknown.

The data were produced by immunoSEQ multiplex PCR, yet TCRdb's version contains in-frame clones alone and is incomplete. The sample holds some 110,000 clones, about 91% seen once. The J gene is TRBJ2-3, the V gene TRBV5-1, with D unresolved. The sample comprised CD4+ T cells from blood. This clonotype was obtained from a human donor in good health. CDR3 nucleotide sequence: TGCGCCAGCAGCTTTACCCCCACTATACCCACAGATACGCAGTATTTT. It codes for CASSFTPTIPTDTQYF.